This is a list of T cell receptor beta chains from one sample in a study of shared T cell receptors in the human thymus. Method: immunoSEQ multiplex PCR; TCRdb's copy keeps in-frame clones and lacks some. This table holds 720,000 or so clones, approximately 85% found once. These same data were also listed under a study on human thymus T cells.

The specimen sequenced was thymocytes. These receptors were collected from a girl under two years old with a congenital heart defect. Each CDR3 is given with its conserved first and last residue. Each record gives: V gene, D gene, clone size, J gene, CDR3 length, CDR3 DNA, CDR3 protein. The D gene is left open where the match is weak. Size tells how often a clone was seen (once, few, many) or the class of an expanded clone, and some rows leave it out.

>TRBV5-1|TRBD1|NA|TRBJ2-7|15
TGCGCCAGCAGCTTGGTAGGACAGGGGACCTACGAGCAGTACTTC
CASSLVGQGTYEQYF
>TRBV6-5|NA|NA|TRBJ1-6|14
TGTGCCAGCAGTGACAGTCCATATAATTCACCCCTCCACTTT
CASSDSPYNSPLHF
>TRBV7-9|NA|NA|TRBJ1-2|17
TGTGCCAGCGTACCATCCCAACAGGGAGCTACTAACTATGGCTACACCTTC
CASVPSQQGATNYGYTF
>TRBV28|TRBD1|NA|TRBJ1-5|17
TGTGCCATCTTACCAGGTCAGGACAGGGGAATCAATCAGCCCCAGCATTTT
CAILPGQDRGINQPQHF
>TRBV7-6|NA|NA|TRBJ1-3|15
TGTGCCAGCAGTCTAAATCAGGACTCTGGAAACACCATATATTTT
CASSLNQDSGNTIYF
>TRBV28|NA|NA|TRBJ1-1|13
TGTGCCAGCAGTTTAAGCCGTAACACTGAAGCTTTCTTT
CASSLSRNTEAFF
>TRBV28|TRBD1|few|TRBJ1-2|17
TGTGCCAGCAGTTTCCAGGGGGACCTAGAGGGTGACTATGGCTACACCTTC
CASSFQGDLEGDYGYTF
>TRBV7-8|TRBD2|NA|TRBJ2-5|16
TGTGCCAGCAGCTTAGCTGGGAGGGATCACAAAGAGACCCAGTACTTC
CASSLAGRDHKETQYF
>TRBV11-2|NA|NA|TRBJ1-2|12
TGTGCCAGCAGCTCCCCCCCAGATGGCTACACCTTC
CASSSPPDGYTF
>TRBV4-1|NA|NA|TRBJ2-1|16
TGCGCCAGCAGCCAAGACCCAGGTCGCCCGTACAATGAGCAGTTCTTC
CASSQDPGRPYNEQFF
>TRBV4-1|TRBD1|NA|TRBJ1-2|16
TGCGCCAGCAGCCAAGATTGGGACAGGGGGATCTATGGCTACACCTTC
CASSQDWDRGIYGYTF
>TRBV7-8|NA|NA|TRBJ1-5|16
TGTGCCAGCAGCCTCGCCGAGGACAAAGCCAATCAGCCCCAGCATTTT
CASSLAEDKANQPQHF
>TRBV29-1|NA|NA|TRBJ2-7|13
TGCAGCGTTGGCCTAGCCCCCCTCTACGAGCAGTACTTC
CSVGLAPLYEQYF
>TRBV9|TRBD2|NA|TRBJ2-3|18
TGTGCCAGCAGCCACCGCGTAGGAGGAGCGGGGGGGCCGAATACGCAGTATTTT
CASSHRVGGAGGPNTQYF
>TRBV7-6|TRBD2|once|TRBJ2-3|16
TGTGCCAGCAGCTTATCGGCTAGCGGGATTGGGGATACGCAGTATTTT
CASSLSASGIGDTQYF
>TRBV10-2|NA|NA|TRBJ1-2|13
TGCGCCAGCATCGCCTGGGAGGGGTATGGCTACACCTTC
CASIAWEGYGYTF
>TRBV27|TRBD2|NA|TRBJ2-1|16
TGTGCCAGCAGTCCACCTCTCCAGCGGGGGTACAATGAGCAGTTCTTC
CASSPPLQRGYNEQFF
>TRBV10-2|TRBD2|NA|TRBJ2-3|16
TGCGCCAGCACCCGACTAGCGGGGAGTGGCACAGATACGCAGTATTTT
CASTRLAGSGTDTQYF
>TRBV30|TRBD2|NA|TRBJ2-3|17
TGTGCCTGGACCCCCGAATGGGCGGGGGGGTCCACAGATACGCAGTATTTT
CAWTPEWAGGSTDTQYF
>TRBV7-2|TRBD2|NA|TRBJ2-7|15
TGTGCCAGCAGCCCCCGCGGGGGGGGGCCGTACGAGCAGTACTTC
CASSPRGGGPYEQYF
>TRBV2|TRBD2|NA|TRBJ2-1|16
TGTGCCAGCAACCTGGGGCTAGCGGGGGGTTGGGATGAGCAGTTCTTC
CASNLGLAGGWDEQFF
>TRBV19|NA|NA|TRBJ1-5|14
TGTGCCAGTACCCCGAGGAGGGGCAATCAGCCCCAGCATTTT
CASTPRRGNQPQHF
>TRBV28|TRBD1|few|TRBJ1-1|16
TGTGCCAGCAGCTACACAGGGGGCCGGGGGAACACTGAAGCTTTCTTT
CASSYTGGRGNTEAFF
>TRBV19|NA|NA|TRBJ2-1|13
TGTGCCAGTAGTCACCATTTCAGGAATGAGCAGTTCTTC
CASSHHFRNEQFF
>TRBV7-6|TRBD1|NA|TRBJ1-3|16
TGTGCCAGCAGCCGCCGGACAGGGAGTTATGGAAACACCATATATTTT
CASSRRTGSYGNTIYF
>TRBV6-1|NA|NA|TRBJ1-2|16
TGTGCCAGCAGTGTTCAGGGAAGAAAAGCGATGGATGGCTACACCTTC
CASSVQGRKAMDGYTF